A selection of T cell receptor beta chains follows, all from one sample in a study of cytomegalovirus exposure and HLA in healthy donors. Sequencing was performed with immunoSEQ multiplex PCR; in TCRdb, only in-frame clones are kept and a portion is missing. The sample has some 150,000 clones, 65% to 80% seen once; the top ten hold about 4.6%. Sequences were obtained from PBMCs. The receptors were gathered from a man aged 35 to 55 in good health and CMV-seronegative. CDR3s include the opening cysteine and the closing phenylalanine or tryptophan. The order of the fields is V gene, J gene, CDR3 protein.

TRBV5-1,TRBJ2-3,CASSLRRGATDTQYF
TRBV6-5,TRBJ2-5,CASNGGAQETQYF
TRBV10-2,TRBJ1-4,CAVRGNSRNEKLFF
TRBV10-3,TRBJ2-6,CAISGVTGRVPGDLSGANVLTF
TRBV5-6,TRBJ1-2,CASSLGARNYGYTF
TRBV30,TRBJ1-2,CAWSRGSTGYTF
TRBV5-4,TRBJ2-7,CASSLAEHGALPSYEQYF
TRBV19,NA,CASMPSQTGFGEQYF
TRBV29-1,TRBJ2-1,CTADRGGRFNEQFF
TRBV28,TRBJ2-7,CASSAPTGGSYEQYF
TRBV30,TRBJ1-6,CAWAGTGPSPLHF
TRBV25-1,TRBJ2-7,CASSEFGGDVSYEQYF
TRBV6-6,TRBJ1-2,CASSYPQGAINYGYTF
TRBV9,TRBJ2-5,CASSVDSGHFQETQYF
TRBV15,TRBJ2-7,CATSRETFGSYEQYF
TRBV30,TRBJ2-7,CAWRRDSLSQNQYF
TRBV5-1,TRBJ2-3,CASSLAGQGSSTDTQYF
TRBV5-1,TRBJ2-1,CASSLVSNEQFF
TRBV2,TRBJ1-6,CASSLQGEISPLHF
TRBV6-5,TRBJ1-2,CASSYQVWNYGYTF
TRBV25-1,TRBJ2-7,CASKGQGSHEQYF
TRBV7-8,TRBJ2-5,CASSRRRGPQETQYF
TRBV9,TRBJ1-4,CASSVLPGGAEKLFF
TRBV5-4,TRBJ1-4,CASSLRGLDEKLFF
TRBV27,TRBJ2-2,CASSLRANTGELFF
TRBV21-1,TRBJ2-7,CASNMTISSYEQYF
TRBV7-2,TRBJ1-1,CASTPSAGEGTEAFF
TRBV7-9,TRBJ2-3,CSSSLASGGGAGTQYF
TRBV4-1,TRBJ2-7,CASSQTQVQYF
TRBV27,TRBJ1-5,CASSRGGGHQPQHF
TRBV7-9,TRBJ1-5,CASSVGQGARQPQHF
TRBV29-1,TRBJ2-1,CSVDSGGLNNEQFF